Listed below are T cell receptor beta chains from one sample, sequenced in a study of shared clonotypes between healthy human individuals. The assay was immunoSEQ multiplex PCR, and TCRdb's table has in-frame clones only and misses some. Of approximately 320,000 clones in the sample, roughly 91% were seen once. The sample was memory CD8+ T cells sorted from blood. These receptors all stem from a man younger than 30 in good health. The CDR3 runs from the conserved cysteine through the conserved F or W. The D gene is left open where the match is weak. A row's size may be missing; if present it is once, few, many or a size class.

D gene: -
J gene: TRBJ2-7
clone size: -
V gene: TRBV6-5
CDR3 DNA: TGTGCCAGCAGTTACTCAGGCAGGAGATCCTACGAGCAGTACTTC
CDR3 protein: CASSYSGRRSYEQYF

D gene: TRBD1
J gene: TRBJ2-7
clone size: -
V gene: TRBV5-6
CDR3 DNA: TGTGCCAGCAGCCCCCTGGGGCAGGGGGCATACGAGCAGTACTTC
CDR3 protein: CASSPLGQGAYEQYF

D gene: -
J gene: TRBJ2-7
clone size: once
V gene: TRBV5-6
CDR3 DNA: TGTGCCAGCAGCTTGGGACCGACCTACGAGCAGTACTTC
CDR3 protein: CASSLGPTYEQYF

D gene: -
J gene: TRBJ1-1
clone size: -
V gene: TRBV19
CDR3 DNA: TGTGCCAGTAGCAGAGATTCCGTTGGGTCTGAAGCTTTCTTT
CDR3 protein: CASSRDSVGSEAFF

D gene: -
J gene: TRBJ2-1
clone size: -
V gene: TRBV9
CDR3 DNA: TGTGCCAGCAGCGTAGACATGGGGAGCTCCTACAATGAGCAGTTCTTC
CDR3 protein: CASSVDMGSSYNEQFF

D gene: -
J gene: TRBJ2-1
clone size: -
V gene: TRBV29-1
CDR3 DNA: TGCAGCGTTTTTTTGGGCCAGTACAATGAGCAGTTCTTC
CDR3 protein: CSVFLGQYNEQFF

D gene: TRBD2
J gene: TRBJ2-3
clone size: -
V gene: TRBV10-3
CDR3 DNA: TGTGCCATCAGTGAAACCGGGACTAGCGTCACAGATACGCAGTATTTT
CDR3 protein: CAISETGTSVTDTQYF

D gene: -
J gene: TRBJ2-7
clone size: -
V gene: TRBV27
CDR3 DNA: TGTGCCAGCAGTTTATTTGGGTCCTACGAGCAGTACTTC
CDR3 protein: CASSLFGSYEQYF

D gene: TRBD2
J gene: TRBJ2-7
clone size: -
V gene: TRBV10-3
CDR3 DNA: TGTGCCATCAGTGGGCTGCTAGCGGTTCCCTACGAGCAGTACTTC
CDR3 protein: CAISGLLAVPYEQYF

D gene: -
J gene: TRBJ1-1
clone size: -
V gene: TRBV27
CDR3 DNA: TGTGCCAGCAGTCCAGGAAAGGGGATTTCTAACACTGAAGCTTTCTTT
CDR3 protein: CASSPGKGISNTEAFF

D gene: -
J gene: TRBJ2-1
clone size: -
V gene: TRBV6-1
CDR3 DNA: TGTGCCAGCAGTGACCCCGGGAATGAGCAGTTCTTC
CDR3 protein: CASSDPGNEQFF

D gene: TRBD1
J gene: TRBJ1-6
clone size: -
V gene: TRBV4-3
CDR3 DNA: TGCGCCAGCAGCCAAGATAGGGTAGGGGGCGGTTCACCCCTCCACTTT
CDR3 protein: CASSQDRVGGGSPLHF

D gene: -
J gene: TRBJ2-2
clone size: -
V gene: TRBV30
CDR3 DNA: TGTGCCGGGGCGATCGGGGAGCTGTTTTTT
CDR3 protein: CAGAIGELFF

D gene: TRBD1
J gene: TRBJ2-3
clone size: many
V gene: TRBV28
CDR3 DNA: TGTGCCAGCAGTACACTTAGACAGGGGGAATTCACTAGCACAGATACGCAGTATTTT
CDR3 protein: CASSTLRQGEFTSTDTQYF

D gene: TRBD1
J gene: TRBJ2-7
clone size: many
V gene: TRBV27
CDR3 DNA: TGTGCCAGCAGTTTATCAGGACAGGGGAGAGAGCAGTACTTC
CDR3 protein: CASSLSGQGREQYF

D gene: -
J gene: TRBJ2-4
clone size: -
V gene: TRBV11-3
CDR3 DNA: TGTGCCAGCAGCACGACAGACTTAGTAAAAAACATTCAGTACTTC
CDR3 protein: CASSTTDLVKNIQYF

D gene: TRBD2
J gene: TRBJ2-3
clone size: -
V gene: TRBV11-2
CDR3 DNA: TGTGCCAGCAGCTTATGGGGGGGAGGGCCCACAGATACGCAGTATTTT
CDR3 protein: CASSLWGGGPTDTQYF

D gene: TRBD1
J gene: TRBJ1-2
clone size: -
V gene: TRBV4-3
CDR3 DNA: TGCGCCAGCAGCCAGTCCGGGACAGGCTATGGCTACACCTTC
CDR3 protein: CASSQSGTGYGYTF

D gene: -
J gene: TRBJ1-6
clone size: -
V gene: TRBV27
CDR3 DNA: TGTGCCAGCAGCCCGACAGCAATCTATAATTCACCCCTCCACTTT
CDR3 protein: CASSPTAIYNSPLHF

D gene: TRBD1
J gene: TRBJ2-1
clone size: -
V gene: TRBV7-9
CDR3 DNA: TGTGCCAGCAGCTTACCCGGACAGGGTATTTTGAATGAGCAGTTCTTC
CDR3 protein: CASSLPGQGILNEQFF

D gene: -
J gene: TRBJ1-1
clone size: once
V gene: TRBV27
CDR3 DNA: TGTGCCAGCGGCCTAGACAGGAACACTGAAGCTTTCTTT
CDR3 protein: CASGLDRNTEAFF

D gene: -
J gene: TRBJ1-3
clone size: -
V gene: TRBV12-1
CDR3 DNA: TGTGCCAGCAGCTCGGAGGGACAGGGGGCTGGAAACACCATATATTTT
CDR3 protein: CASSSEGQGAGNTIYF

D gene: -
J gene: TRBJ2-3
clone size: -
V gene: TRBV2
CDR3 DNA: TGTGCCAGCAGTGAACCATGGTCTGGCACAGATACGCAGTATTTT
CDR3 protein: CASSEPWSGTDTQYF

D gene: -
J gene: TRBJ2-5
clone size: -
V gene: TRBV7-9
CDR3 DNA: TGTGCCAGCAGCTTATTCCGTGGGACCCAGTACTTC
CDR3 protein: CASSLFRGTQYF

D gene: -
J gene: TRBJ2-7
clone size: -
V gene: TRBV5-6
CDR3 DNA: TGTGCCAGCAGCTCATTAGACACCTTACCCTACGAGCAGTACTTC
CDR3 protein: CASSSLDTLPYEQYF

D gene: -
J gene: TRBJ1-1
clone size: -
V gene: TRBV29-1
CDR3 DNA: TGCAGCGTTGATTGGCAGGTTAACACTGAAGCTTTCTTT
CDR3 protein: CSVDWQVNTEAFF

D gene: -
J gene: TRBJ1-5
clone size: -
V gene: TRBV7-9
CDR3 DNA: TGTGCCAGCAGCTTCGGCAGCAATCAGCCCCAGCATTTT
CDR3 protein: CASSFGSNQPQHF

D gene: -
J gene: TRBJ2-4
clone size: -
V gene: TRBV12-1
CDR3 DNA: TGTGCCAGCAGCTTTTATATAGGCAGGGCGGTCAAAAACATTCAGTACTTC
CDR3 protein: CASSFYIGRAVKNIQYF

D gene: -
J gene: TRBJ2-7
clone size: -
V gene: TRBV4-1
CDR3 DNA: TGCGCCAGCAGCCCAGGGTGGCCCTACGAGCAGTACTTC
CDR3 protein: CASSPGWPYEQYF

D gene: TRBD1
J gene: TRBJ2-1
clone size: -
V gene: TRBV5-1
CDR3 DNA: TGCGCCAGCCGTGAGGACAGGGAACCTAATGAGCAGTTCTTC
CDR3 protein: CASREDREPNEQFF

D gene: -
J gene: TRBJ1-2
clone size: -
V gene: TRBV28
CDR3 DNA: TGTGCCAGCAGTGGCGGGGGAATATATGGCTACACCTTC
CDR3 protein: CASSGGGIYGYTF

D gene: -
J gene: TRBJ2-7
clone size: -
V gene: TRBV7-9
CDR3 DNA: TGTGCCAGCAGCTTAGAACCCCACTACGAGCAGTACTTC
CDR3 protein: CASSLEPHYEQYF

D gene: -
J gene: TRBJ2-3
clone size: -
V gene: TRBV7-8
CDR3 DNA: TGTGCCAGCAGCTTAGGGGTTAGCCTTTACACAGATACGCAGTATTTT
CDR3 protein: CASSLGVSLYTDTQYF

D gene: -
J gene: TRBJ1-3
clone size: -
V gene: TRBV28
CDR3 DNA: TGTGCCAGCGGCTTAAAGGGATTCGGGACGAAAGGAAACACCATATATTTT
CDR3 protein: CASGLKGFGTKGNTIYF

D gene: -
J gene: TRBJ2-2
clone size: -
V gene: TRBV6-5
CDR3 DNA: TGTGCCAGCAGTCCAGGGTCCGGGGAGCTGTTTTTT
CDR3 protein: CASSPGSGELFF

D gene: TRBD2
J gene: TRBJ2-2
clone size: once
V gene: TRBV2
CDR3 DNA: TGTGCCAGCAGTCCGAGAGGGACTAGCGGGAAGAACACCGGGGAGCTGTTTTTT
CDR3 protein: CASSPRGTSGKNTGELFF

D gene: TRBD2
J gene: TRBJ2-7
clone size: -
V gene: TRBV5-1
CDR3 DNA: TGCGCCAGCAGCTTCGGTCGGGCTAGCGGGAGGTACGAGCAGTACTTC
CDR3 protein: CASSFGRASGRYEQYF

D gene: TRBD2
J gene: TRBJ2-3
clone size: -
V gene: TRBV4-1
CDR3 DNA: TGCGCCAGCAGCCGGACTAGCGGGGGGCCAGCCACCTCTGCGCAGTATTTT
CDR3 protein: CASSRTSGGPATSAQYF

D gene: -
J gene: TRBJ2-7
clone size: -
V gene: TRBV27
CDR3 DNA: TGTGCCAGCAGTCCGAGTCGGACTGCCTACGAGCAGTACTTC
CDR3 protein: CASSPSRTAYEQYF

D gene: -
J gene: TRBJ2-7
clone size: -
V gene: TRBV2
CDR3 DNA: TGTGCCAGCCATTGGACATCGGGGGCCTACGAGCAGTACTTC
CDR3 protein: CASHWTSGAYEQYF

D gene: -
J gene: TRBJ2-5
clone size: once
V gene: TRBV10-2
CDR3 DNA: TGCGCCAGCAGAGGCGGAGAGGTTTGGGAGACCCAGTACTTC
CDR3 protein: CASRGGEVWETQYF

D gene: -
J gene: TRBJ2-1
clone size: -
V gene: TRBV5-1
CDR3 DNA: TGCGCCAGCAGCTCAATGGGACAAGGCCGTGGATCCTACAATGAGCAGTTCTTC
CDR3 protein: CASSSMGQGRGSYNEQFF

D gene: TRBD2
J gene: TRBJ2-7
clone size: -
V gene: TRBV27
CDR3 DNA: TGTGCCAGCACCCACTCTGGACTAGCGGTGCCCTACGAGCAGTACTTC
CDR3 protein: CASTHSGLAVPYEQYF

D gene: -
J gene: TRBJ1-2
clone size: -
V gene: TRBV10-2
CDR3 DNA: TGCGCCACCTCGACCGAGTGGTATGGCTACACCTTC
CDR3 protein: CATSTEWYGYTF

D gene: -
J gene: TRBJ1-1
clone size: -
V gene: TRBV7-9
CDR3 DNA: TGTGCCAGCAGCACCGACAGGTACCCTGAAGCTTTCTTT
CDR3 protein: CASSTDRYPEAFF

D gene: TRBD2
J gene: TRBJ2-1
clone size: once
V gene: TRBV10-3
CDR3 DNA: TGTGCCATCAGTGTTGTAGCGGGGGTCCTGAGCTCCTACAATGAGCAGTTCTTC
CDR3 protein: CAISVVAGVLSSYNEQFF

D gene: TRBD1
J gene: TRBJ2-7
clone size: once
V gene: TRBV11-2
CDR3 DNA: TGTGCCAGCAGCTGGGGACAGGGGGGGACGGAGCAGTACTTC
CDR3 protein: CASSWGQGGTEQYF

D gene: -
J gene: TRBJ1-2
clone size: many
V gene: TRBV30
CDR3 DNA: TGTGCCTGGACCCCCGGGGGGGCTGAATATGGCTACACCTTC
CDR3 protein: CAWTPGGAEYGYTF

D gene: -
J gene: TRBJ2-7
clone size: -
V gene: TRBV2
CDR3 DNA: TGTGCCAGCAGTCCAGCTGAGACCTACGAGCAGTACTTC
CDR3 protein: CASSPAETYEQYF

D gene: -
J gene: TRBJ2-7
clone size: many
V gene: TRBV4-2
CDR3 DNA: TGTGCCAGCAGCCAAGATCCTCTCGAGCAGTACTTC
CDR3 protein: CASSQDPLEQYF

D gene: -
J gene: TRBJ2-3
clone size: -
V gene: TRBV13
CDR3 DNA: TGTGCCAGCAGCCACGGACCGGGAGATACGCAGTATTTT
CDR3 protein: CASSHGPGDTQYF

D gene: -
J gene: TRBJ1-4
clone size: -
V gene: TRBV4-1
CDR3 DNA: TGCGCCAGCAGCCGGGGGTTGCCAACTAATGAAAAACTGTTTTTT
CDR3 protein: CASSRGLPTNEKLFF

D gene: TRBD1
J gene: TRBJ2-7
clone size: -
V gene: TRBV4-1
CDR3 DNA: TGCGCCAGCAGCCAGCCGGGACAGGGGGTAGGCGAGCAGTACTTC
CDR3 protein: CASSQPGQGVGEQYF

D gene: -
J gene: TRBJ2-1
clone size: -
V gene: TRBV11-2
CDR3 DNA: TGTGCCAGCAGCTTTGCAAGGGGCAGGTGGACCTACAATGAGCAGTTCTTC
CDR3 protein: CASSFARGRWTYNEQFF

D gene: TRBD2
J gene: TRBJ2-1
clone size: -
V gene: TRBV4-3
CDR3 DNA: TGCGCCAGCAGCCAAGAAGTGGGGACTAGACTCAATGAGCAGTTCTTC
CDR3 protein: CASSQEVGTRLNEQFF

D gene: -
J gene: TRBJ1-5
clone size: -
V gene: TRBV18
CDR3 DNA: TGTGCCAGCTCACCAAGGAGACAGCTTCAGCCCCAGCATTTT
CDR3 protein: CASSPRRQLQPQHF

D gene: -
J gene: TRBJ2-7
clone size: -
V gene: TRBV7-8
CDR3 DNA: TGTGCCAGCAGCTTAGCGCTCGGGACATACCTGTACGAGCAGTACTTC
CDR3 protein: CASSLALGTYLYEQYF